This T cell receptor (beta chain) came from a study of T and B cells in COVID-19 patients. Across the whole study: The recovered patients had mostly mild to moderate COVID-19 with outpatient management. Study-level findings and limits: Highly clonal in active COVID-19, TRB repertoires exceeded healthy-donor diversity and richness at recovery.

TRB was amplified from about 260-540 ng of blood genomic DNA. The ends were cut back, 6 bases at V and 1 base at J, with 6 bases in the middle. The germline gives CDR1 LNHDA, CDR2 SQIVND (reference sequence). The CDR3 covers 12 residues. BIOMED2 TRB-A/B primer pools were used in multiplex TRB PCR. One entry per CDR3 protein results from TCRdb running MiXCR on the multiplex PCR reads. The sample yields around 13,000 distinct CDR3 sequences, about 25% seen once. This clonotype counts as medium-sized. What it binds is unknown. The sequenced material came from blood. The TCR originated in a human donor who had recovered from COVID-19. The chain is built from TRBV19 and TRBJ1-2, with D unresolved. CDR3 sequence: CASRQINYGYTF. The CDR3 DNA reads as TGTGCCAGTAGACAAATTAACTATGGCTACACCTTC.